This TCR beta chain was captured in a study of shared clonotypes between healthy human individuals. In regard to this clone: As yet, its antigen is unknown.

In replicate PCRs of sorted subsets, approximately 210 ng DNA, some 28,000 T cell genomes, was used. Sequencing was performed with immunoSEQ multiplex PCR; in TCRdb, only in-frame clones are kept and a portion is missing. The data hold approximately 2.4 million clones, with almost 96% observed a single time. V lost 5 bases, J lost 3 bases, and 12 bases lay in between. CDR1 is SGHRS, CDR2 YFSETQ, per germline. This CDR3 region has 13 residues. Study-level points and caveats: Of the naive CD4 clonotypes, around 4.9% were shared across several donors. A generally larger estimated richness was seen in naive subsets than in memory subsets.

Sequencing was carried out using naive CD4+ T cells sorted from blood. The subset denotes: CD45RA+ positively selected. This chain uses TRBV5-1 with TRBJ2-7; possible D gene TRBD1, 6 bases. The origin of this receptor is a man aged 18 to 29 in good health. This chain's CDR3 is CASRKGQNYEQYF. The CDR3 nucleotides are TGCGCCAGCAGGAAGGGACAAAACTACGAGCAGTACTTC.